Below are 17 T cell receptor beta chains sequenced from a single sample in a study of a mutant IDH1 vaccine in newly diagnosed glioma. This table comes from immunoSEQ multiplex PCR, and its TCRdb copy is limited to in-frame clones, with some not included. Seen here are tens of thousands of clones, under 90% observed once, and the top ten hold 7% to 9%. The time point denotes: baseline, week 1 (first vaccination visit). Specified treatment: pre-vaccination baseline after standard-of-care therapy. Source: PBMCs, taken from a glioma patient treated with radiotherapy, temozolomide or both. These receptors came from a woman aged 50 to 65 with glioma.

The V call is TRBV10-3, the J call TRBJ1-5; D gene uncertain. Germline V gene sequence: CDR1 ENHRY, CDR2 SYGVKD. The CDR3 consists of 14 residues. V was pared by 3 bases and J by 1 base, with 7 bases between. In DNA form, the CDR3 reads TGTGCCATCAGTGATATGACAAGCAATCAGCCCCAGCATTTT. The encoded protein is CAISDMTSNQPQHF.

CDR3: CASSYPTGTEAFF. CDR3 coding DNA: TGTGCCAGCAGTTACCCGACAGGCACTGAAGCTTTCTTT. V usage is TRBV6-6 and J usage is TRBJ1-1; D might be TRBD1 (6 bases). The germline gives CDR1 MNHNY, CDR2 SVGAGI (reference sequence). The CDR3 sequence is 13 residues long. Trimming cost V 2 bases and J 4 bases, with 8 bases left between them.

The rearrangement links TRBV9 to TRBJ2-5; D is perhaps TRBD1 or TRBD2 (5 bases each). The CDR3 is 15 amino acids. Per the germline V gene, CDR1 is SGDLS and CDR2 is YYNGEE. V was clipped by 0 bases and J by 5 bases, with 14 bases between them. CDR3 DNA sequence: TGTGCCAGCAGCGTAGTGGGGGTTGCAGGGGAGACCCAGTACTTC. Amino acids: CASSVVGVAGETQYF.

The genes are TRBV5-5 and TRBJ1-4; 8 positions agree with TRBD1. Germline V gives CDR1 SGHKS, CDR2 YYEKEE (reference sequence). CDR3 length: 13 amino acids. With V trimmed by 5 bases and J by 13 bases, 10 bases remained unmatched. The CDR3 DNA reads TGTGCCAGCAGGAACCCGGACAGGGCGGCACTGTTTTTT. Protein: CASRNPDRAALFF.

The CDR3: CASSIPGSGETQYF. In nucleotides, the CDR3 is TGTGCCAGCAGCATACCAGGGAGCGGGGAGACCCAGTACTTC. V and J are TRBV7-2 and TRBJ2-5; D perhaps matches TRBD2 (6 bases). CDR1 is SGHTA, CDR2 FQGNSA, per germline. The CDR3 is made up of 14 amino acids. V lost 5 bases and J 5 bases, leaving 15 bases between the germline ends.

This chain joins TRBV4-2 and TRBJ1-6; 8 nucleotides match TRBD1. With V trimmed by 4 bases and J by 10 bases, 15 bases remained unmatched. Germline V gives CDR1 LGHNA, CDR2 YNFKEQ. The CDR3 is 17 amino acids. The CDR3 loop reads CASSLNPQGARDSPLHF. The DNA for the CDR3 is TGTGCCAGCAGCCTCAATCCTCAGGGGGCGCGGGACTCACCCCTCCACTTT.

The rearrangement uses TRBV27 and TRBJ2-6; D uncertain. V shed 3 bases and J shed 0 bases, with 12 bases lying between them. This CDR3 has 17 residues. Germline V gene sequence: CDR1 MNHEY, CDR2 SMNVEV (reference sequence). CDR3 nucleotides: TGTGCCAGCAGTTTTCACAGTCCGACCTCTGGGGCCAACGTCCTGACTTTC. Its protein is CASSFHSPTSGANVLTF. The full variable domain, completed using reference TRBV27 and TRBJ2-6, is EAQVTQNPRYLITVTGKKLTVTCSQNMNHEYMSWYRQDPGLGLRQIYYSMNVEVTDKGDVPEGYKVSRKEKRNFPLILESPSPNQTSLYFCASSFHSPTSGANVLTFGAGSRLTVL.

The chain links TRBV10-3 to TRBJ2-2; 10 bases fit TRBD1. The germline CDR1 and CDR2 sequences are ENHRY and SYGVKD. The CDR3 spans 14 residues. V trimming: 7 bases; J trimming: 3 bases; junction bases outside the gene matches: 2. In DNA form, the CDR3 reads TGTGCCATCAAAGGACAGGGGGACACCGGGGAGCTGTTTTTT. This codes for CAIKGQGDTGELFF.

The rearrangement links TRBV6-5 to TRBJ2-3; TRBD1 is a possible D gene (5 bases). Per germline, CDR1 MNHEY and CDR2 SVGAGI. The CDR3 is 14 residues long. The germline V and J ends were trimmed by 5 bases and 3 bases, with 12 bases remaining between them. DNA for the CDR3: TGTGCCAGCAGTCCCGGAGCAGGGACAGATACGCAGTATTTT. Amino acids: CASSPGAGTDTQYF.

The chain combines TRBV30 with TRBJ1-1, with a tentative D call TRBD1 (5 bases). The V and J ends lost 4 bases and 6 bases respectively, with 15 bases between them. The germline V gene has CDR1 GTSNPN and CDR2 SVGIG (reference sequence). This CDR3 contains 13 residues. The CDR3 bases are TGTGCCTGGACTGTAGGGGTCCGCGCTGAAGCTTTCTTT. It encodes CAWTVGVRAEAFF.

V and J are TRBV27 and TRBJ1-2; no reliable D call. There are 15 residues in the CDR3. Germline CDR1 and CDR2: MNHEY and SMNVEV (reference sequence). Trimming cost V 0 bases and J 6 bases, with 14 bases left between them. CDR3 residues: CASSLSDGLRNGYTF. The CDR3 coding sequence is TGTGCCAGCAGTTTATCGGACGGCCTCAGGAATGGCTACACCTTC.

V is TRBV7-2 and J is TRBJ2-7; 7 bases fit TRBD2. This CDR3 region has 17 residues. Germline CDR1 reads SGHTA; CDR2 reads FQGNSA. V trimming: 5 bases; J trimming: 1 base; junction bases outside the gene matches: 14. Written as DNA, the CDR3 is TGTGCCAGCAGCCCTCCCTCTAGCGGCGCCATATCCTACGAGCAGTACTTC. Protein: CASSPPSSGAISYEQYF. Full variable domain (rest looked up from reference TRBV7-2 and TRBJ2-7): GAGVSQSPSNKVTEKGKDVELRCDPISGHTALYWYRQSLGQGLEFLIYFQGNSAPDKSGLPSDRFSAERTGGSVSTLTIQRTQQEDSAVYLCASSPPSSGAISYEQYFGPGTRLTVT.

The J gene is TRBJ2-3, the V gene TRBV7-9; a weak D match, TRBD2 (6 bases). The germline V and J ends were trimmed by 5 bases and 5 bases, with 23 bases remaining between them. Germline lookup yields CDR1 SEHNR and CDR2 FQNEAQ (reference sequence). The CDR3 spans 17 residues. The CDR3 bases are TGTGCCAGCAGCCCTGCGGCGGGGCACCGGGAAGGAGATACGCAGTATTTT. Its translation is CASSPAAGHREGDTQYF.

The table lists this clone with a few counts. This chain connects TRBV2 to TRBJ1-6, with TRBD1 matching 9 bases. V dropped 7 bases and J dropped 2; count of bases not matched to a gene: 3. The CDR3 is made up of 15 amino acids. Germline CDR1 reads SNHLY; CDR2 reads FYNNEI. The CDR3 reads CASMRDRAYNSPLHF. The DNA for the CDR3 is TGTGCCAGCATGCGGGACAGGGCCTATAATTCACCCCTCCACTTT.

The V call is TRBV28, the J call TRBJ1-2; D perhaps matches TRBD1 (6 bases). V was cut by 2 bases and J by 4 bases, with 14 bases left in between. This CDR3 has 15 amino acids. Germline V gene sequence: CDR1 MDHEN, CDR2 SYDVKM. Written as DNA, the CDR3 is TGTGCCAGCAGTTTAGATCCAGGGACACCCTATGGCTACACCTTC. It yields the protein CASSLDPGTPYGYTF.

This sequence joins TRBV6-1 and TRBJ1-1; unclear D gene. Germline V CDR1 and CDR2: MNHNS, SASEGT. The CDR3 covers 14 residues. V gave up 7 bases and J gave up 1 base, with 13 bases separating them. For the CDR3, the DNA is TGTGCCAGCACTCTGTATACAAGGAACACTGAAGCTTTCTTT. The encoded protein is CASTLYTRNTEAFF.

CDR3 DNA: TGTGCCAGCAGCTTCTCGACAGGGCCAGCCACTGAAGCTTTCTTT. This gives the protein CASSFSTGPATEAFF. This sequence joins TRBV7-3 and TRBJ1-1, with 7 bases matching TRBD1. CDR3 size: 15 residues. CDR1 is SGHTA, CDR2 FQGTGA, per germline. The J segment lost 4 bases and the V segment lost 3 bases, leaving 8 bases of the junction unmatched.